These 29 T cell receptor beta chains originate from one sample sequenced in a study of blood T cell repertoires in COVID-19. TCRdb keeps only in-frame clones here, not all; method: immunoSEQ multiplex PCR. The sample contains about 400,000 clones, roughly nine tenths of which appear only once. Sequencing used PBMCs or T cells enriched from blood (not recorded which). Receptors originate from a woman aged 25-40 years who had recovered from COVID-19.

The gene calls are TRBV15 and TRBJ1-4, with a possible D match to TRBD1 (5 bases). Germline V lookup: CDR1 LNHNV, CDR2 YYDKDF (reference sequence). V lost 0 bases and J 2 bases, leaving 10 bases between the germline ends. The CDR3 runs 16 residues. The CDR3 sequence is CATSRDGSGTNEKLFF. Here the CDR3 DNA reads TGTGCCACCAGCAGAGATGGGTCAGGGACTAATGAAAAACTGTTTTTT.

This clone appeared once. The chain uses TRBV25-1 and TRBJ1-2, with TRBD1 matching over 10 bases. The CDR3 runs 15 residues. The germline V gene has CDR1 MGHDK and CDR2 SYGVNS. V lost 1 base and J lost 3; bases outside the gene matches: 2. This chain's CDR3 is CASSEFGTGDYGYTF. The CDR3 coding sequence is TGTGCCAGCAGTGAATTCGGGACAGGGGACTATGGCTACACCTTC.

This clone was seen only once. The CDR3 reads CASSLDLLADEQFF. The CDR3 region has the DNA TGTGCCAGCAGCTTAGACTTGCTTGCCGATGAGCAGTTCTTC. The V call is TRBV7-2, the J call TRBJ2-1, with D unresolved. V was cut by 1 base and J by 8 bases, with 12 bases left in between. Germline assignment: CDR1 SGHTA and CDR2 FQGNSA. The CDR3 covers 14 residues.

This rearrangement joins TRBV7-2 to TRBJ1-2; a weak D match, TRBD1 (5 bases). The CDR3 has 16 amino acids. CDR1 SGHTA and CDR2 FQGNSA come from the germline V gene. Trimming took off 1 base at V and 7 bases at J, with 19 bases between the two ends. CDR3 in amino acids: CASSLGRPPNGAGYTF. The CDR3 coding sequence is TGTGCCAGCAGCTTAGGGCGTCCGCCTAATGGGGCTGGCTACACCTTC.

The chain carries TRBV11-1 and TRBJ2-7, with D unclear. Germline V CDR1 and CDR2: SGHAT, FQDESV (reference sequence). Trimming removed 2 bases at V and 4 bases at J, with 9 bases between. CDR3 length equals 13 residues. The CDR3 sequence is CASSLTAAYEQYF. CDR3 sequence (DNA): TGTGCCAGCAGCTTAACGGCGGCTTACGAGCAGTACTTC.

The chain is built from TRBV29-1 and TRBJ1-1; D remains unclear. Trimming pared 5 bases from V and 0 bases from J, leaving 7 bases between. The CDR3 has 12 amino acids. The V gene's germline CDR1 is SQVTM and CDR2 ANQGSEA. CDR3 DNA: TGCAGCGTTAAACGGGTGAACACTGAAGCTTTCTTT. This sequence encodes CSVKRVNTEAFF.

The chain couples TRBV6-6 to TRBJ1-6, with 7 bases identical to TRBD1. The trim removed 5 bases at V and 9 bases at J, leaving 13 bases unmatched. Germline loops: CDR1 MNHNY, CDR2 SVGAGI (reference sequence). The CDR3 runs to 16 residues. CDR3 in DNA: TGTGCCAGCAGTCCCCCTTTAGGAGGGGGCTCTTCACCCCTCCACTTT. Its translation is CASSPPLGGGSSPLHF.

CDR3 sequence: CASSPPQGSNTEAFF. DNA for the CDR3: TGTGCCAGCTCACCTCCTCAGGGGTCGAACACTGAAGCTTTCTTT. The chain joins TRBV18 to TRBJ1-1; D is possibly TRBD1 (6 bases). V lost 3 bases and J 1 base, leaving 12 bases between the germline ends. CDR1 is KGHSH and CDR2 is LQKENI in the germline V gene. This CDR3 has 15 residues.

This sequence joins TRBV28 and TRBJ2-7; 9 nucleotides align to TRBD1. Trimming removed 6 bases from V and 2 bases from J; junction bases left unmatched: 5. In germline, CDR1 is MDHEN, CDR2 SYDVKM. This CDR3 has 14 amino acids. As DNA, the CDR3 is TGTGCCAGCAGAGGGACAGGGATGCCCTACGAGCAGTACTTC. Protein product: CASRGTGMPYEQYF.

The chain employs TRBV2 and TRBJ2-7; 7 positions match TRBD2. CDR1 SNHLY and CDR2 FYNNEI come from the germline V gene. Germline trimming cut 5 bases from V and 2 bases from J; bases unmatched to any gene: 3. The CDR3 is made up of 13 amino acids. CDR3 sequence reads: CASSRGGTYEQYF. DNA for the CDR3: TGTGCCAGCAGTCGCGGGGGAACCTACGAGCAGTACTTC.

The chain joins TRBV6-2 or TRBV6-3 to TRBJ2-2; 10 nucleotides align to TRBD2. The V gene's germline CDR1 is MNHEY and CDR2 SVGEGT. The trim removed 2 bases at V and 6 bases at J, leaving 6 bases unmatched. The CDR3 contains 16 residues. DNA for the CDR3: TGTGCCAGCAGTTACCCAGCGGGAGGGCCATCCGGGGAGCTGTTTTTT. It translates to CASSYPAGGPSGELFF.

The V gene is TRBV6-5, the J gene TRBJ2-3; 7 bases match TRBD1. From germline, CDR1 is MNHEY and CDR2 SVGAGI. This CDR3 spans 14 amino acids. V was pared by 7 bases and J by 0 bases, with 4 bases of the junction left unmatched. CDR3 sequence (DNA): TGTGCCAGCAAGGCGACAGGGAGCACAGATACGCAGTATTTT. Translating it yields CASKATGSTDTQYF.

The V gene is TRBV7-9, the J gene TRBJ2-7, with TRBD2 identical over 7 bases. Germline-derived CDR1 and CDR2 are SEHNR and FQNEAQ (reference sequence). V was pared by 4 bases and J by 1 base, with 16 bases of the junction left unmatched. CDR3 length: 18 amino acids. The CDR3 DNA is TGTGCCAGCAGCTCGGGCATGCACGGGGGGACCTCATCCTACGAGCAGTACTTC. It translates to CASSSGMHGGTSSYEQYF. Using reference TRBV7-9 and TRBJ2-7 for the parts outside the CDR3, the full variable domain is DTGVSQNPRHKITKRGQNVTFRCDPISEHNRLYWYRQTLGQGPEFLTYFQNEAQLEKSRLLSDRFSAERPKGSFSTLEIQRTEQGDSAMYLCASSSGMHGGTSSYEQYFGPGTRLTVT.

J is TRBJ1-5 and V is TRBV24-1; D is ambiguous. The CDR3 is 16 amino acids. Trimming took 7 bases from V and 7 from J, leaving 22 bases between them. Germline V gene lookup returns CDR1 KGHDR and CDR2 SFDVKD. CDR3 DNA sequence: TGTGCCACCAGCGACCCCGACACGGCGGGTGACCAGCCCCAGCATTTT. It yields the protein CATSDPDTAGDQPQHF.

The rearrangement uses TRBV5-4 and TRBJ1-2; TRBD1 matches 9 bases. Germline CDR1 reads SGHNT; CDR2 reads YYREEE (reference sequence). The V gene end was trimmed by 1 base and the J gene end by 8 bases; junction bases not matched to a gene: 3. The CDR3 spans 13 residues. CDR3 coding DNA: TGTGCCAGCAGCTTGTACAGGGGGCTCGGCTACACCTTC. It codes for CASSLYRGLGYTF.

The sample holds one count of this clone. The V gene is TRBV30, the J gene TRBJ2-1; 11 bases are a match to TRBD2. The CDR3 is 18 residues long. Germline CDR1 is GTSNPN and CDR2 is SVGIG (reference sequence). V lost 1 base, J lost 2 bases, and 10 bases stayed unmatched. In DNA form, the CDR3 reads TGTGCCTGGAGTGGAAATAGCGGGGGGGGTCGGGCCTACAATGAGCAGTTCTTC. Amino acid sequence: CAWSGNSGGGRAYNEQFF.

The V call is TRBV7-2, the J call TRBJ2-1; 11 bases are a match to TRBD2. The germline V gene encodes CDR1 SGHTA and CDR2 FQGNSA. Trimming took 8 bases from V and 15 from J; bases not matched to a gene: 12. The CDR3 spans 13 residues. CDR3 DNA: TGTGCCAGCCAGTTAGCGGGAGGGTCCGGGGTGTTCTTC. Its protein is CASQLAGGSGVFF.

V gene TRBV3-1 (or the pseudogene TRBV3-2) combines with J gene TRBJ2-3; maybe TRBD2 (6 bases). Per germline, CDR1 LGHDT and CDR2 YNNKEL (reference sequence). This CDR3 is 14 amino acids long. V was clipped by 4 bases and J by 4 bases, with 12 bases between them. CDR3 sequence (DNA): TGTGCCAGCAGCCGCTCACCGGGGGCAGATACGCAGTATTTT. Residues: CASSRSPGADTQYF.

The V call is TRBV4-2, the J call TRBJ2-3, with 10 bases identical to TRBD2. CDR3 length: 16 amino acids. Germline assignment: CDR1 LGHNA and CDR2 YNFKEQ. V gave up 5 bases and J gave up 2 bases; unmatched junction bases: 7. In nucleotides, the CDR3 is TGTGCCAGCAGCGGAACTAGCGGGGCAGTCACAGATACGCAGTATTTT. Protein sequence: CASSGTSGAVTDTQYF.

Here the CDR3 DNA reads TGTGCCAGCAGGAAGACCGGGACAGGGGTCGAAAAACTGTTTTTT. Protein sequence: CASRKTGTGVEKLFF. The chain links TRBV2 to TRBJ1-4; 10 nucleotides align to TRBD1. The CDR3 extends over 15 amino acids. The germline gives CDR1 SNHLY, CDR2 FYNNEI. Unmatched junction bases numbered 9, after V lost 6 bases and J lost 8 bases. The full variable domain, completed using reference TRBV2 and TRBJ1-4, is EPEVTQTPSHQVTQMGQEVILRCVPISNHLYFYWYRQILGQKVEFLVSFYNNEISEKSEIFDDQFSVERPDGSNFTLKIRSTKLEDSAMYFCASRKTGTGVEKLFFGSGTQLSVL.

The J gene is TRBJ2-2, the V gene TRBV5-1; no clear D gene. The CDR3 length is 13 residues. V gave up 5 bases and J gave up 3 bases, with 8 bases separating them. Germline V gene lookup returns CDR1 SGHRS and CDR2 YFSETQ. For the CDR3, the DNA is TGCGCCAGCAGGAGTTGGTACACCGGGGAGCTGTTTTTT. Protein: CASRSWYTGELFF.

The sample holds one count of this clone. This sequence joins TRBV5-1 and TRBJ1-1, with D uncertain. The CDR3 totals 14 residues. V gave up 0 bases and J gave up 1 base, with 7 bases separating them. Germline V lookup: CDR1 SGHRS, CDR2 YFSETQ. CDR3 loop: CASSLGGENTEAFF. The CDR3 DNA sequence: TGCGCCAGCAGCTTGGGTGGAGAGAACACTGAAGCTTTCTTT.

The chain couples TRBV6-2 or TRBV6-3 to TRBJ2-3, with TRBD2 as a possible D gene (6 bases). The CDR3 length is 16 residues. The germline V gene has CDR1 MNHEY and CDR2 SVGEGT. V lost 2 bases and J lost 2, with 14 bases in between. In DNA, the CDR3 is TGTGCCAGCAGTTACCCTGGGGGGTCCCCCACAGATACGCAGTATTTT. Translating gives CASSYPGGSPTDTQYF.

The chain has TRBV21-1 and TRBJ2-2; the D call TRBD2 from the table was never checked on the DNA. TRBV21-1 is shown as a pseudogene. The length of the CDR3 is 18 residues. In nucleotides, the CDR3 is TGTGCCAGCAGCAAAGCACTAGCGGGATTGTCGAACACCGGGGAGCTGTTTTTT. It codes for CASSKALAGLSNTGELFF.

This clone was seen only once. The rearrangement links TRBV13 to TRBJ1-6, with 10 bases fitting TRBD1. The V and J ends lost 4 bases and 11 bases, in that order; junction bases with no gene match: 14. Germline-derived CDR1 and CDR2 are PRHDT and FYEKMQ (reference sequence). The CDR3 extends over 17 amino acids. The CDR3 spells CASSSRTGGKGMAPLHF. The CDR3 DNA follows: TGTGCCAGCAGCTCCCGGACAGGGGGGAAAGGAATGGCACCCCTCCACTTT.

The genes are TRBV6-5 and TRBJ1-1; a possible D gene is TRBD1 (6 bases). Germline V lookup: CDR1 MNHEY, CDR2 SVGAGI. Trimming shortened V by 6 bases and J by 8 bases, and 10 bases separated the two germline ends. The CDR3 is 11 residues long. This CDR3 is CASRLGQEAFF. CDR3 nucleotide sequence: TGTGCCAGCAGACTTGGACAGGAAGCTTTCTTT.

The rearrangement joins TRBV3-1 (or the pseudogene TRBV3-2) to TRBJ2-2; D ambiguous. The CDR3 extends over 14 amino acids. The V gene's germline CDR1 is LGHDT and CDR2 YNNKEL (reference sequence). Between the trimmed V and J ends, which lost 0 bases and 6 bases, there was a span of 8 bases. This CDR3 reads CASSQDAESGELFF. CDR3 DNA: TGTGCCAGCAGCCAAGATGCGGAGTCCGGGGAGCTGTTTTTT.

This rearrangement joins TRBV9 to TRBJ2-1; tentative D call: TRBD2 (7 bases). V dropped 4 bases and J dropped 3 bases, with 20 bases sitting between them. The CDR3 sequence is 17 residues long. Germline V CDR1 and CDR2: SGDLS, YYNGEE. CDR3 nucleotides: TGTGCCAGCAGCCTGAGGCCTACGGGGGGCGTCTACAATGAGCAGTTCTTC. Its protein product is CASSLRPTGGVYNEQFF. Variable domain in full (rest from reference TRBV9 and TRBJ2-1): DSGVTQTPKHLITATGQRVTLRCSPRSGDLSVYWYQQSLDQGLQFLIQYYNGEERAKGNILERFSAQQFPDLHSELNLSSLELGDSALYFCASSLRPTGGVYNEQFFGPGTRLTVL.

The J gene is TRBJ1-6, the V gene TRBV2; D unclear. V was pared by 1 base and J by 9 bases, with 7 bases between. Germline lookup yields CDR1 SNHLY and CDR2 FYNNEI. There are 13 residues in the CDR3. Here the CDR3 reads CASSEGRGSPLHF. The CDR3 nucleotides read TGTGCCAGCAGTGAAGGCCGGGGTTCACCCCTCCACTTT.